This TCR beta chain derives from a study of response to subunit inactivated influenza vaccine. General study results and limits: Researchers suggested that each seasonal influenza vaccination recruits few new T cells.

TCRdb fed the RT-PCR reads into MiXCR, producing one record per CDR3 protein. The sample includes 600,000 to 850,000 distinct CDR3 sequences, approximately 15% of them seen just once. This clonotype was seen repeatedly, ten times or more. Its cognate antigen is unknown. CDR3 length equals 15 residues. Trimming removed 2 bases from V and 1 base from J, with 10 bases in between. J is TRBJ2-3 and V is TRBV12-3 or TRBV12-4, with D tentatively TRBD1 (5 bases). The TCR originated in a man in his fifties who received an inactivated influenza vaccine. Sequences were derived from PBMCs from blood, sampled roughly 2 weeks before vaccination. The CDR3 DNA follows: TGTGCCAGCAGTTTACGTCAGGGCGGCACAGATACGCAGTATTTT. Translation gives CASSLRQGGTDTQYF.